The 10 T cell receptor beta chains below all came from one sample that was sequenced in a study of blood T cell repertoires in COVID-19. Sequencing used immunoSEQ multiplex PCR; TCRdb keeps in-frame clones, though not all of them. The sample shows approximately 220,000 clones, roughly 87% of them seen only once. Sample: PBMCs or T cells enriched from blood (not recorded which). The receptor source for this set is a woman under 40 with acute COVID-19.

The rearrangement links TRBV4-3 to TRBJ1-6; D is possibly TRBD1 (6 bases). CDR3 length equals 14 residues. Germline-derived CDR1 and CDR2 are LGHNA and YSLEER. Trimming took 3 bases from V and 7 from J, leaving 10 bases between them. CDR3 nucleotides: TGCGCCAGCAGCCAGGACAGTGCCAATTCACCCCTCCACTTT. Its translation: CASSQDSANSPLHF.

The chain has TRBV6-5 and TRBJ1-1, with TRBD1 identical over 7 bases. The CDR3 is 13 amino acids. With V trimmed by 6 bases and J by 1 base, 2 bases remained unmatched. Germline V lookup: CDR1 MNHEY, CDR2 SVGAGI. The CDR3 loop reads CASSNRGNTEAFF. The CDR3 DNA follows: TGTGCCAGCAGCAACAGGGGGAACACTGAAGCTTTCTTT.

This chain links TRBV12-3 or TRBV12-4 with TRBJ2-5, with D maybe TRBD1 (5 bases). Trimming pared 4 bases from V and 3 bases from J, leaving 6 bases between. This CDR3 comprises 12 residues. CDR3 residues: CASSSGKETQYF. The CDR3 DNA reads as TGTGCCAGCAGTTCAGGGAAAGAGACCCAGTACTTC.

V and J are TRBV6-2 or TRBV6-3 and TRBJ2-7; 15 bases fit TRBD2. V lost 6 bases, J lost 0 bases, and 12 bases stayed unmatched. The CDR3 spans 19 residues. In germline, CDR1 is MNHEY, CDR2 SVGEGT. CDR3 DNA: TGTGCCAGCAGCTCCCTAGGGGGACTAGCGGGGGGATTCTCCTACGAGCAGTACTTC. This encodes CASSSLGGLAGGFSYEQYF.

The chain links TRBV5-1 to TRBJ2-7; weak D call: TRBD2 (7 bases). Trimming took off 1 base at V and 6 bases at J, with 11 bases between the two ends. The CDR3 has 13 residues. Germline values: CDR1 SGHRS, CDR2 YFSETQ. The CDR3 nucleotides read TGCGCCAGCAGCTTGAGGGGGGAGGGCGAGCAGTACTTC. It is translated as CASSLRGEGEQYF. Variable domain in full (rest from reference TRBV5-1 and TRBJ2-7): KAGVTQTPRYLIKTRGQQVTLSCSPISGHRSVSWYQQTPGQGLQFLFEYFSETQRNKGNFPGRFSGRQFSNSRSEMNVSTLELGDSALYLCASSLRGEGEQYFGPGTRLTVT.

This clone has just one count. The J gene is TRBJ1-4, the V gene TRBV5-1; possibly TRBD1 for D (5 bases). This CDR3 contains 14 residues. Trimming left V 4 bases short and J 7 bases short, with 14 bases between. Germline V gives CDR1 SGHRS, CDR2 YFSETQ. In nucleotides, the CDR3 is TGCGCCAGCAGCCCCTTGGCAGGGTTTGAAAAACTGTTTTTT. Translated: CASSPLAGFEKLFF.

Here the CDR3 reads CASSGGTGGYGYTF. The CDR3 coding sequence is TGTGCCAGCAGCGGAGGGACAGGAGGGTATGGCTACACCTTC. The chain employs TRBV5-8 and TRBJ1-2; TRBD1 agrees at 8 bases. Germline CDR1 and CDR2: SGHTS and YDEGEE. The CDR3 totals 14 residues. The ends lost 4 bases at V and 5 bases at J; junction bases unmatched: 7. The full variable domain, its missing parts supplied by reference TRBV5-8 and TRBJ1-2, is EAGVTQSPTHLIKTRGQQATLRCSPISGHTSVYWYQQALGLGLQFLLWYDEGEERNRGNFPPRFSGRQFPNYSSELNVNALELEDSALYLCASSGGTGGYGYTFGSGTRLTVV.

The V gene is TRBV19, the J gene TRBJ2-2; weak D call: TRBD2 (6 bases). Germline V gives CDR1 LNHDA, CDR2 SQIVND (reference sequence). The CDR3 runs to 16 residues. Trimming removed 6 bases at V and 5 bases at J, with 19 bases between. Here the CDR3 reads CASREGVHLGTGELFF. As DNA, the CDR3 is TGTGCCAGTAGGGAGGGCGTTCACCTAGGGACCGGGGAGCTGTTTTTT.

The chain uses TRBV4-1 and TRBJ1-1; no clear D. Germline CDR1 MGHRA, CDR2 YSYEKL. The V end lost 0 bases, the J end lost 1 base, and 12 bases lay between the germline ends. The CDR3 covers 16 residues. The CDR3 here is CASSQEVIAGNTEAFF. CDR3 coding DNA: TGCGCCAGCAGCCAAGAAGTAATCGCCGGGAACACTGAAGCTTTCTTT.

This clone was seen a single time. The rearrangement links TRBV11-2 to TRBJ1-6; 10 positions agree with TRBD1. In germline, CDR1 is SGHAT, CDR2 FQNNGV. With 5 bases clipped from V and 9 bases from J, the junction kept 7 bases outside the gene matches. The CDR3 extends over 15 amino acids. The CDR3 sequence is CASSPGTGVGSPLHF. The CDR3 nucleotides read TGTGCCAGCAGCCCAGGGACAGGGGTGGGTTCACCCCTCCACTTT.